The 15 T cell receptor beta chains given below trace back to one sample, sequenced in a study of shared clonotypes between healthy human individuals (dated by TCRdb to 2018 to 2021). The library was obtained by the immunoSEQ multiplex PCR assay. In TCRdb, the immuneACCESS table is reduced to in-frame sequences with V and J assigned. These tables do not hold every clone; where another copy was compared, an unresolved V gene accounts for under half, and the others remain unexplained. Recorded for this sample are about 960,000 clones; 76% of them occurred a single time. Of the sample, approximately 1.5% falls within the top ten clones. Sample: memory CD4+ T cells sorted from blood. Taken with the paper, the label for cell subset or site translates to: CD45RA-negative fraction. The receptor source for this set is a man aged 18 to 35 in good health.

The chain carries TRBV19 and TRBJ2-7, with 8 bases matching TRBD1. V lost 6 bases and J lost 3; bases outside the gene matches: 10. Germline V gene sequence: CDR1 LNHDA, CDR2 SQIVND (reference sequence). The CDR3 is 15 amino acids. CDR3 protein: CASSSRQGAHYEQYF. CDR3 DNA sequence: TGTGCCAGTAGCTCAAGGCAGGGGGCTCACTACGAGCAGTACTTC. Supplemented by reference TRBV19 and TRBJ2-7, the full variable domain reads DGGITQSPKYLFRKEGQNVTLSCEQNLNHDAMYWYRQDPGQGLRLIYYSQIVNDFQKGDIAEGYSVSREKKESFPLTVTSAQKNPTAFYLCASSSRQGAHYEQYFGPGTRLTVT.

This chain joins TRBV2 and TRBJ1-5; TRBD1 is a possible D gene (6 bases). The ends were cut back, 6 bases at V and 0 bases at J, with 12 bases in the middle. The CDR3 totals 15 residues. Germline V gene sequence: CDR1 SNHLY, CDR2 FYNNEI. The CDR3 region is CASRTGGNSNQPQHF. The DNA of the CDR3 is TGTGCCAGCAGGACAGGTGGGAATAGCAATCAGCCCCAGCATTTT.

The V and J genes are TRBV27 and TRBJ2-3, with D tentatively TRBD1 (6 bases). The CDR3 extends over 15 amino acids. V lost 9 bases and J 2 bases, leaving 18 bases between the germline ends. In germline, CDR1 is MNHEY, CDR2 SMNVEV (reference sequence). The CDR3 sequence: CARYWTNRDTDTQYF. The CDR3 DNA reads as TGTGCCAGGTATTGGACCAACAGGGACACAGATACGCAGTATTTT.

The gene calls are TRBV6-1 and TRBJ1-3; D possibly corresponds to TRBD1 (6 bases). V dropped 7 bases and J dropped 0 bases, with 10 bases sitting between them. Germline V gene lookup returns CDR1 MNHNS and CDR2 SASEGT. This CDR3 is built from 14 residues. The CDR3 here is CASKQGLSGNTIYF. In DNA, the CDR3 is TGTGCCAGCAAACAGGGCCTCTCTGGAAACACCATATATTTT.

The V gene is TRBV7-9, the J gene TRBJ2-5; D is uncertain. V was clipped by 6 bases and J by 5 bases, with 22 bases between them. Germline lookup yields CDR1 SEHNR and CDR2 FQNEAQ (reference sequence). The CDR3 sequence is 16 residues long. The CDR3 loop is CASSRTFLTLGETQYF. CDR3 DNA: TGTGCCAGCAGTCGTACGTTTTTGACCCTTGGGGAGACCCAGTACTTC.

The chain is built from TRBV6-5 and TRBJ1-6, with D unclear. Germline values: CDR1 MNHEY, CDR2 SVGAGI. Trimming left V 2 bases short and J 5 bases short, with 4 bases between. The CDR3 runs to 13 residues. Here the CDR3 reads CASSYGHNSPLHF. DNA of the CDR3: TGTGCCAGCAGTTACGGTCATAATTCACCCCTCCACTTT.

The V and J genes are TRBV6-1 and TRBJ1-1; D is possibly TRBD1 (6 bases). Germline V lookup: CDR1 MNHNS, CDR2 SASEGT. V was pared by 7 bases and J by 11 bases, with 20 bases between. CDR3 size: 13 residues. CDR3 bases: TGTGCCAGCACCATGACAGGTGACATTAAGGCTTTCTTT. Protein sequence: CASTMTGDIKAFF.

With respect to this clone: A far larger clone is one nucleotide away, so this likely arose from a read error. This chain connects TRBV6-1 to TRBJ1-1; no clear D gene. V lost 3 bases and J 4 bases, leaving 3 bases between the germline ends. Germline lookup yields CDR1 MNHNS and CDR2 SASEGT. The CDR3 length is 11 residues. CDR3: CASSEATEAFF. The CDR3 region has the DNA TGTGCCAGCAGTGAGGCCACTGAAGCTTTCTTT.

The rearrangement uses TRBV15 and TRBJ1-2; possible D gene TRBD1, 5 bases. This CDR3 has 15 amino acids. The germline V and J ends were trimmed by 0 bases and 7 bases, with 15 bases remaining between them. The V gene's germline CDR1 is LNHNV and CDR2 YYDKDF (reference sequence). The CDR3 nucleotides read TGTGCCACCAGCAGAGATCAGGGTGTAAGTTCTGGCTACACCTTC. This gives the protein CATSRDQGVSSGYTF. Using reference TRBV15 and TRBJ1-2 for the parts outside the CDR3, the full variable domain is DAMVIQNPRYQVTQFGKPVTLSCSQTLNHNVMYWYQQKSSQAPKLLFHYYDKDFNNEADTPDNFQSRRPNTSFCFLDIRSPGLGDTAMYLCATSRDQGVSSGYTFGSGTRLTVV.

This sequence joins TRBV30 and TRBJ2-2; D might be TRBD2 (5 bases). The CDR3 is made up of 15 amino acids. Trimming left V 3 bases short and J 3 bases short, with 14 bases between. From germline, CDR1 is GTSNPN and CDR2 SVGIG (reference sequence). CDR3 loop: CAWRGLARDTGELFF. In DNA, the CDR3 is TGTGCCTGGAGGGGCCTAGCTCGGGACACCGGGGAGCTGTTTTTT.

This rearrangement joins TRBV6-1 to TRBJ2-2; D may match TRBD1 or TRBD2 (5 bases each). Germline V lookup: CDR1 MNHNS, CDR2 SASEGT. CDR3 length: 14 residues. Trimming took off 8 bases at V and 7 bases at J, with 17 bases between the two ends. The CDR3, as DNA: TGTGCCAGCGTCTGGGAGAGGGGTTACGGGGAGCTGTTTTTT. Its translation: CASVWERGYGELFF.

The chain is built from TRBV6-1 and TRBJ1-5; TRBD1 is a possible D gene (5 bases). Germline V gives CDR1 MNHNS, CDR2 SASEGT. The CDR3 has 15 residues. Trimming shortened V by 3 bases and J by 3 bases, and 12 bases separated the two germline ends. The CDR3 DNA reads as TGTGCCAGCAGTGACGCTCAGGGATACAATCAGCCCCAGCATTTT. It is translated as CASSDAQGYNQPQHF.

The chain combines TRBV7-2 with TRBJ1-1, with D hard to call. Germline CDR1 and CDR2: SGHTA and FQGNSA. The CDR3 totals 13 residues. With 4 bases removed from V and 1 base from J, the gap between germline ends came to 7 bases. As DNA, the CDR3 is TGTGCCAGCAGCTACACCCCGAACACTGAAGCTTTCTTT. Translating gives CASSYTPNTEAFF.

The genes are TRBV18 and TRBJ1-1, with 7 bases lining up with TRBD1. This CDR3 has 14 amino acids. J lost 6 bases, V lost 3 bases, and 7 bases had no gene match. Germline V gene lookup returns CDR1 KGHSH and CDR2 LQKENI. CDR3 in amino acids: CASSPWSGGAEAFF. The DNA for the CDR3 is TGTGCCAGCTCACCGTGGTCAGGGGGGGCTGAAGCTTTCTTT.

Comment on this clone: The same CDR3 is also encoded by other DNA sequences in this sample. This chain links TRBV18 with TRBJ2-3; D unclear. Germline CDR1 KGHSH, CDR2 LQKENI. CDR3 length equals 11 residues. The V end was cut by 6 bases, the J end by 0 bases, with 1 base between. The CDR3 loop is CASSSTDTQYF. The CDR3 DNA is TGTGCCAGCTCTAGCACAGATACGCAGTATTTT.